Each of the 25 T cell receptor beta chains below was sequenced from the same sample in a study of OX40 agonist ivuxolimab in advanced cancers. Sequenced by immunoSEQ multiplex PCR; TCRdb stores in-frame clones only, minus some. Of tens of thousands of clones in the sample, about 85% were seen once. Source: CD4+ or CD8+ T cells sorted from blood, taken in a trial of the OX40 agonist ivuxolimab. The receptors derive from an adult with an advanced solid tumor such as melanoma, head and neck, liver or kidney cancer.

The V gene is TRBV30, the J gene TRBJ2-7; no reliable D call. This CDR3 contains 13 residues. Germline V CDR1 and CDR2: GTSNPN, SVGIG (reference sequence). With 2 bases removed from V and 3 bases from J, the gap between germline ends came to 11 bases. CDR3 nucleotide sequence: TGTGCCTGGAGTAACAGTTGGGGCTACGAGCAGTACTTC. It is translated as CAWSNSWGYEQYF.

The CDR3 DNA is TGTGCCAGCAGTGAACGGGCTGAGACCCAGTACTTC. It codes for CASSERAETQYF. V gene TRBV2 combines with J gene TRBJ2-5; no clear D. This CDR3 spans 12 amino acids. Germline V CDR1 and CDR2: SNHLY, FYNNEI. V lost 2 bases to trimming and J lost 5 bases, with 6 bases between them. Combining the CDR3 with reference TRBV2 and TRBJ2-5 gives the whole variable domain EPEVTQTPSHQVTQMGQEVILRCVPISNHLYFYWYRQILGQKVEFLVSFYNNEISEKSEIFDDQFSVERPDGSNFTLKIRSTKLEDSAMYFCASSERAETQYFGPGTRLLVL.

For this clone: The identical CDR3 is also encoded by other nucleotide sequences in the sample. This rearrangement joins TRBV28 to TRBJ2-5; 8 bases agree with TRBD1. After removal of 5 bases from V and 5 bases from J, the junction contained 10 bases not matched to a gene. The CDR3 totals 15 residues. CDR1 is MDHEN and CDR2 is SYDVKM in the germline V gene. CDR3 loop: CASSPWVTGEETQYF. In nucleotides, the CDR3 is TGTGCCAGCAGTCCATGGGTGACAGGGGAGGAGACCCAGTACTTC. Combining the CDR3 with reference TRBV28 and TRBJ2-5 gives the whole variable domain DVKVTQSSRYLVKRTGEKVFLECVQDMDHENMFWYRQDPGLGLRLIYFSYDVKMKEKGDIPEGYSVSREKKERFSLILESASTNQTSMYLCASSPWVTGEETQYFGPGTRLLVL.

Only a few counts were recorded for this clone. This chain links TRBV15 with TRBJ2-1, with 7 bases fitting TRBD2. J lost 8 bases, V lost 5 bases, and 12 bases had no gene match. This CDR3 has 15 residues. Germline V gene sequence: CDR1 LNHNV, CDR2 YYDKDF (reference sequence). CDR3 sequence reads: CATSPSGEASDEQFF. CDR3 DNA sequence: TGTGCCACCAGCCCGAGCGGGGAAGCTAGTGATGAGCAGTTCTTC.

The chain's CDR3 is CAGGGRYEQYF. In DNA, the CDR3 is TGTGCCGGAGGGGGGAGATACGAGCAGTACTTC. The V call is TRBV2, the J call TRBJ2-7; the D call may be TRBD1 or TRBD2 (6 bases each). CDR3 length equals 11 residues. Trimming pared 11 bases from V and 4 bases from J, leaving 12 bases between. CDR1 and CDR2 (germline): SNHLY, FYNNEI.

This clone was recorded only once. Written as DNA, the CDR3 is TGTGCCAGCTCACCCGACAGGGGGGGTAACTATGGCTACACCTTC. It is translated as CASSPDRGGNYGYTF. The chain joins TRBV18 to TRBJ1-2; 9 nucleotides line up with TRBD1. Germline CDR1 is KGHSH and CDR2 is LQKENI. The CDR3 length is 15 residues. V gave up 3 bases and J gave up 1 base; unmatched junction bases: 3.

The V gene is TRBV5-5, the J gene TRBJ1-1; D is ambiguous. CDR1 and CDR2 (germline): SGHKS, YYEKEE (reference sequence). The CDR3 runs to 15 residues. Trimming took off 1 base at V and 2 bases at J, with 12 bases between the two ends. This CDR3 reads CASSLSEVTNTEAFF. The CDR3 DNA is TGTGCCAGCAGCTTGAGTGAGGTAACTAACACTGAAGCTTTCTTT.

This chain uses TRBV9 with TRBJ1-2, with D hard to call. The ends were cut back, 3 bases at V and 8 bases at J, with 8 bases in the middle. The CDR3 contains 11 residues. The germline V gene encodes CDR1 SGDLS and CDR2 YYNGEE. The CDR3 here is CASSANQGYTF. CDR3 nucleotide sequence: TGTGCCAGCAGCGCGAACCAAGGCTACACCTTC. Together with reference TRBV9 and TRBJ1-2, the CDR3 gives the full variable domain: DSGVTQTPKHLITATGQRVTLRCSPRSGDLSVYWYQQSLDQGLQFLIQYYNGEERAKGNILERFSAQQFPDLHSELNLSSLELGDSALYFCASSANQGYTFGSGTRLTVV.

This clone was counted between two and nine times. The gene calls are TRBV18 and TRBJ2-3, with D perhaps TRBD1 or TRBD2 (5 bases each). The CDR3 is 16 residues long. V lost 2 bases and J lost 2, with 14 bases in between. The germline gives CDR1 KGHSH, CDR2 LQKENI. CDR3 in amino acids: CASSPRGAGNTDTQYF. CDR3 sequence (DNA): TGTGCCAGCTCACCAAGAGGGGCAGGGAACACAGATACGCAGTATTTT.

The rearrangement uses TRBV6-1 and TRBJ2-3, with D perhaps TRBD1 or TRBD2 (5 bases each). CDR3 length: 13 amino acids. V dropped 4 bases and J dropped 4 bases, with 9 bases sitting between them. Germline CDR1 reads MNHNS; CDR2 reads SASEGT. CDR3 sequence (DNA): TGTGCCAGCAGTGCCAGAGGGGCAGATACGCAGTATTTT. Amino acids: CASSARGADTQYF.

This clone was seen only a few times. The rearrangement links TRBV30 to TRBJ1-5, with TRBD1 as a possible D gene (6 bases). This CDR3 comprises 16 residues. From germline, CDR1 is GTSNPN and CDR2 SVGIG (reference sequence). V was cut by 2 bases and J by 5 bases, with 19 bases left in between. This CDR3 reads CAWSLTWGARHQPQHF. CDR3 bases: TGTGCCTGGAGTCTCACCTGGGGGGCGAGACATCAGCCCCAGCATTTT.

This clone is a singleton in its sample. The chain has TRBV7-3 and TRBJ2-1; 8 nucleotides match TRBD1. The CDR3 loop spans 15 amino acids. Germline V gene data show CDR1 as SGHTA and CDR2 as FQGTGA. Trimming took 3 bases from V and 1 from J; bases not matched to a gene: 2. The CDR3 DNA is TGTGCCAGCAGCTTGACAGGGGAATCCTACAATGAGCAGTTCTTC. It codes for CASSLTGESYNEQFF.

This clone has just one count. The CDR3 DNA reads as TGTGCCAGCAGCTCCGACAGGGGGAACACTGAAGCTTTCTTT. As protein: CASSSDRGNTEAFF. The chain combines TRBV7-2 with TRBJ1-1, with 8 nucleotides matching TRBD1. The germline V gene encodes CDR1 SGHTA and CDR2 FQGNSA. The CDR3 covers 14 residues. V lost 4 bases and J lost 1; bases outside the gene matches: 2. Using reference TRBV7-2 and TRBJ1-1 for the parts outside the CDR3, the full variable domain is GAGVSQSPSNKVTEKGKDVELRCDPISGHTALYWYRQSLGQGLEFLIYFQGNSAPDKSGLPSDRFSAERTGGSVSTLTIQRTQQEDSAVYLCASSSDRGNTEAFFGQGTRLTVV.

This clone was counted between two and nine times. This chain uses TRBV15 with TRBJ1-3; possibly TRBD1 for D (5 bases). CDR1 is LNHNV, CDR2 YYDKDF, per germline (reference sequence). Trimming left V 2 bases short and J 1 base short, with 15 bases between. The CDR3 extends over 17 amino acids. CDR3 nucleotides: TGTGCCACCAGCAGACGACAGCTACAGAATTCTGGAAACACCATATATTTT. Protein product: CATSRRQLQNSGNTIYF.

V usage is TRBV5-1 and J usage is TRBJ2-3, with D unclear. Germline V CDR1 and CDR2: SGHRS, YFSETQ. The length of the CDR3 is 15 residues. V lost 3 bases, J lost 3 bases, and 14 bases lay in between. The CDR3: CASSWLTQRTDTQYF. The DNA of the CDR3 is TGCGCCAGCAGCTGGCTAACGCAGAGGACAGATACGCAGTATTTT.

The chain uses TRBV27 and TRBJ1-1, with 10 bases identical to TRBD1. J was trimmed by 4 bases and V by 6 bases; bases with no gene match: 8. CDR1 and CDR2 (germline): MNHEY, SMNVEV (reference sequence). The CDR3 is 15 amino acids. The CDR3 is CASRPTGGAGTEAFF. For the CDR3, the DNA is TGTGCCAGCAGGCCGACAGGGGGCGCGGGCACTGAAGCTTTCTTT.

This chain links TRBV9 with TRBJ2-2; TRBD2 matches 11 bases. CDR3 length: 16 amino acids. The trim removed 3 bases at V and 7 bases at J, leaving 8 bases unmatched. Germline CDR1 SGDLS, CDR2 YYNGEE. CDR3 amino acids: CASSARTGLADGELFF. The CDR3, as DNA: TGTGCCAGCAGCGCGAGGACGGGACTAGCGGACGGGGAGCTGTTTTTT.

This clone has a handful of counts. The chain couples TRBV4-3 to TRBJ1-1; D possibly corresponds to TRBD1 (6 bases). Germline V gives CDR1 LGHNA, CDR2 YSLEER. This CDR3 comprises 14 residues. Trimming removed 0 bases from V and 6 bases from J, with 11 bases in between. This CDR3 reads CASSQDHREAEAFF. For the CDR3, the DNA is TGCGCCAGCAGCCAAGATCACAGGGAGGCTGAAGCTTTCTTT.

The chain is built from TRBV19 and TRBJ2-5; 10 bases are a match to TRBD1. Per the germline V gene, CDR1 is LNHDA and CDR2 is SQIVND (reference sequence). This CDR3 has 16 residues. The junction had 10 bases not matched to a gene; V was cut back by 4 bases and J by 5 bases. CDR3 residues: CASSKGTGVIGETQYF. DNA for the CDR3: TGTGCCAGTAGTAAGGGGACAGGGGTAATAGGGGAGACCCAGTACTTC.

The CDR3 coding sequence is TGTGCCAGCAGCCTTAGCTATGGCTACACCTTC. As protein: CASSLSYGYTF. J is TRBJ1-2 and V is TRBV5-6; D gene unclear. V lost 4 bases to trimming and J lost 4 bases, with 5 bases between them. Germline-derived CDR1 and CDR2 are SGHDT and YYEEEE. CDR3 length: 11 residues.

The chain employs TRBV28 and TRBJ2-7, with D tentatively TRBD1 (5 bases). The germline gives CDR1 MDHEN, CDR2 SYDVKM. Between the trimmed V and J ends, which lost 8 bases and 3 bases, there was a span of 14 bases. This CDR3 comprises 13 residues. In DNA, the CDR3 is TGTGCCAGCGGACATTCTTGGGGCTACGAGCAGTACTTC. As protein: CASGHSWGYEQYF.

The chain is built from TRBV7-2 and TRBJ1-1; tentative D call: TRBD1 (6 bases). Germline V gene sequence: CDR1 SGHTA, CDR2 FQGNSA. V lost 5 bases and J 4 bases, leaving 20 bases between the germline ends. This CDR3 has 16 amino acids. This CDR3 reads CASSPRQGLDGTEAFF. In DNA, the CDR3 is TGTGCCAGCAGCCCGAGGCAGGGGTTGGATGGCACTGAAGCTTTCTTT.

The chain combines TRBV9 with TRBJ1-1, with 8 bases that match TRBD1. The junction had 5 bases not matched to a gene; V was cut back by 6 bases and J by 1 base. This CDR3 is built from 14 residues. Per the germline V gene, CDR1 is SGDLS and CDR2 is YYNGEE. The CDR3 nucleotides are TGTGCCAGCACCAGGACAGGGAGGAACACTGAAGCTTTCTTT. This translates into CASTRTGRNTEAFF.

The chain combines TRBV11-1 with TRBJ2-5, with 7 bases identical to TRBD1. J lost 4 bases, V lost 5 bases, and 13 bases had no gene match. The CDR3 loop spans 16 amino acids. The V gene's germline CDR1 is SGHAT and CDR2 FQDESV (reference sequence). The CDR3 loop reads CASSLQLDPGGETQYF. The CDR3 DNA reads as TGTGCCAGCAGCCTACAGCTCGACCCAGGGGGAGAGACCCAGTACTTC.

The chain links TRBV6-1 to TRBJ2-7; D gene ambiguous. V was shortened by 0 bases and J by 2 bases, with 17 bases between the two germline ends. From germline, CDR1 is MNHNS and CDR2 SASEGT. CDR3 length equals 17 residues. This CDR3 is CASSEATGPAVTYEQYF. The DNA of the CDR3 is TGTGCCAGCAGTGAAGCGACCGGCCCTGCTGTAACCTACGAGCAGTACTTC.